This TCR beta chain was observed in a study of cytomegalovirus exposure and HLA in healthy donors. Study findings and constraints: Three CMV-associated chains proved CMV antigen-specific in vitro. There were some V segments, including TRBV6-2 and TRBV6-3, excluded as indistinguishable.

Healthy bone marrow donors formed the donor group. This clone was observed a handful of times. What it binds is not known. V was pared by 4 bases and J by 5 bases, with 18 bases between. This CDR3 region has 16 residues. Per the germline V gene, CDR1 is MDHEN and CDR2 is SYDVKM. The PCR ran on 60 Vbeta and 13 Jbeta primers. Using immunoSEQ multiplex PCR, the repertoire was profiled, and TCRdb retains in-frame clones only, with some absent. The data show 200,000 to 250,000 clones, about 80% seen once. The clonotype originates from a woman aged 60 to 75 in good health and CMV-seropositive. Sequenced material: PBMCs. The rearrangement joins TRBV28 to TRBJ2-1, with a possible D match to TRBD1 (6 bases). The CDR3 region has the DNA TGTGCCAGCAGTTACCCACAGGGTTCCTCACACAATGAGCAGTTCTTC. Translating it yields CASSYPQGSSHNEQFF.